This TCR beta chain is from a study of T cell responses to AZD1222 COVID-19 vaccine (dated by TCRdb to the early 2020s). Turning to the overall study: TCR sequencing was performed for 230 to 250 trial participants, of whom 200 to 220 were given two doses of AZD1222 and 26 were given two doses of MenACWY control vaccine. Enrollment into the trials was organized by age into subgroups of 18-55, 56-69 and 70-plus years, and those subgroups contained 148, 28 and 57 TCR-sequenced participants, respectively.

The CDR3 regions of human TCRbeta chains were subjected to immunosequencing. The authors processed their data as follows. TCRs in the repertoires were compared against a reference library of SARS-CoV-2-specific TCRs that had been generated with the MIRA antigen-specificity platform. Breadth was defined as the fraction of unique TCRs that were SARS-CoV-2-associated, and depth was defined as the fraction of total T cells that were SARS-CoV-2-associated. Using the MIRA data, each spike-specific TCR was mapped to the spike region that the TCR reacts to and placed in a CD4 or CD8 class. Log10-transformed breadth and depth values were compared by one-way ANOVA with Sidak's multiple comparisons tests. TCRdb obtained this table from immuneACCESS and retained in-frame rearrangements with V and J assigned. These tables miss some clones; where compared with another copy, unresolved V genes account for less than half of the shortfall, and the remainder is unexplained. That table gives V, J and clone size, and the DNA gave D and trimming. The table for this sample lists tens of thousands of clones; roughly nine tenths of them were counted only once. The ten most abundant clones make up under 3% of the sample.

Explained via the paper, the time point label denotes: about 28 days (+/-7) after the second vaccine dose. AZD1222 recipients with second doses at about 4 weeks or about 12 weeks were pooled, because spike-specific TCR depth and breadth did not differ between schedules. The vaccinee samples were drawn from two UK trials, COV001 and COV002, one of which was a single-blind randomized controlled phase 2/3 trial testing AZD1222 (ChAdOx1 nCoV-19) in healthy adults. For TCRbeta chain sequencing, PBMC samples from trial participants were taken at day 0 and at day 28 after the second dose. Concerning this clone: This receptor's antigen is unknown. The record has no base qualities; no much larger clone is one base away.

Trimming removed 5 bases from V and 0 bases from J, leaving 14 bases between the germline ends. Via the germline V gene, CDR1 is MGHDK and CDR2 SYGVNS. Including the terminal cysteine and phenylalanine, the CDR3 comprises 15 residues. Just the 45-base CDR3 DNA is kept, in frame starting at base 1. On the study overall, not on this receptor specifically: After two AZD1222 doses, spike-specific TCR breadth and depth were significantly higher than at day 0 and than in MenACWY recipients. Conclusions about previously exposed vaccinees were limited because only six AZD1222 recipients were SARS-CoV-2 seropositive at baseline. No day 14 peak-response samples were available, so repertoires were characterized only after the peak T cell response. In the small 56-69-year group, the increase in depth fell short of significance, most likely because of low power. Participants were mostly white British, with more females than males. The authors suggested clonal diversity may have been underestimated. Reportedly, close to half of the unique spike-specific TCRs recognized epitopes lying outside the regions that are mutated in the B.1.351 and B.1.1.7 variants. The whole spike protein was spanned by vaccine-associated CD4 TCRs, and dominant responses were seen in regions 160-218 and 743-854.

The V and J genes are TRBV25-1 and TRBJ2-7, with no D gene named confidently. This clonotype originated in an adult who received the AZD1222 COVID-19 vaccine. The source material was peripheral blood, sampled 28 days after the second AZD1222 dose. The DNA sequence is given as TGTGCCAGCAGTCCCCCGGGTCCCATCTCCTACGAGCAGTACTTC. Its protein reads: CASSPPGPISYEQYF.